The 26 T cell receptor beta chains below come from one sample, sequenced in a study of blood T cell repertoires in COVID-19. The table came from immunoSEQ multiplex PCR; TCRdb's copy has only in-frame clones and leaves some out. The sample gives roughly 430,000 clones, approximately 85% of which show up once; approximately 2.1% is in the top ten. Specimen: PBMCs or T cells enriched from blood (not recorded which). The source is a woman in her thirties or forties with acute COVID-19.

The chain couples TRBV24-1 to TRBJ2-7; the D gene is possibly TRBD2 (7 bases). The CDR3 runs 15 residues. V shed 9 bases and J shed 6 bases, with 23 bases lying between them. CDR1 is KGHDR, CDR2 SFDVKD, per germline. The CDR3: CATPPTARGGCEQYF. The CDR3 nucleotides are TGTGCCACCCCTCCGACGGCTCGCGGGGGCTGCGAGCAGTACTTC.

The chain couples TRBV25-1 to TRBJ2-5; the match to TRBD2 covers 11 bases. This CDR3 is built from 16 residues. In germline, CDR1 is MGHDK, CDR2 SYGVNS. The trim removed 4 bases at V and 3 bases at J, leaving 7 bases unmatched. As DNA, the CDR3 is TGTGCCAGCAGTGCGCCGGGACTAGCGGTTGAAGAGACCCAGTACTTC. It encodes CASSAPGLAVEETQYF.

DNA for the CDR3: TGTGCCTGGAGGAGGACCGGGACATATTCGGCTTTCTTT. Its protein product is CAWRRTGTYSAFF. The chain combines TRBV30 with TRBJ1-1; tentatively, D is TRBD1 (6 bases). The CDR3 runs 13 residues. Germline CDR1 is GTSNPN and CDR2 is SVGIG (reference sequence). V was cut by 3 bases and J by 11 bases, with 19 bases left in between.

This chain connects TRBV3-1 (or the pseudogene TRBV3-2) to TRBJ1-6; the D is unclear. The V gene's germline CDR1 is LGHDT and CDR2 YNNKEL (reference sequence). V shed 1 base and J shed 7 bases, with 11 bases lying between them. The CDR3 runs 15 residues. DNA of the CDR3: TGTGCCAGCAGCCAAGGGGCAGTAGTCAATTCACCCCTCCACTTT. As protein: CASSQGAVVNSPLHF.

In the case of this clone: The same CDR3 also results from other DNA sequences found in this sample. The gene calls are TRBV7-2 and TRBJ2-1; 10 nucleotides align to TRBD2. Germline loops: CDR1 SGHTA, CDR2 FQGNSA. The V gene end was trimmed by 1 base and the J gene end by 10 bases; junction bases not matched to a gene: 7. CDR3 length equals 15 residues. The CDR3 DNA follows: TGTGCCAGCAGCTTAGACAGCGGGGGGGCAGGGGAGCAGTTCTTC. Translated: CASSLDSGGAGEQFF.

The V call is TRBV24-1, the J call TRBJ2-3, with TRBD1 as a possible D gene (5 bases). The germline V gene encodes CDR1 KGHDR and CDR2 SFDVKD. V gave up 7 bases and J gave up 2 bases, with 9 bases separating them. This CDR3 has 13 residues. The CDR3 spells CATRGLFTDTQYF. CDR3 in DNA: TGTGCCACCAGGGGGCTGTTCACAGATACGCAGTATTTT.

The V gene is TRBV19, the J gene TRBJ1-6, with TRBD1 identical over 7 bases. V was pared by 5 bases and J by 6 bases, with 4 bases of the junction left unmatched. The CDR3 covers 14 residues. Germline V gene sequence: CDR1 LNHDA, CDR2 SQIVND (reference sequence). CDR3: CASSSRDSNSPLHF. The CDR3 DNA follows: TGTGCCAGTAGTTCGAGGGACAGTAATTCACCCCTCCACTTT.

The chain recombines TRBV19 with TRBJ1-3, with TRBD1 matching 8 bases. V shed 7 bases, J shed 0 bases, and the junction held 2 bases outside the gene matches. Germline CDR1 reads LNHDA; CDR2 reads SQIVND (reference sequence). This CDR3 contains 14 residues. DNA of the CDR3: TGTGCCAGTAAGGGACAGGCCTCTGGAAACACCATATATTTT. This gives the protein CASKGQASGNTIYF.

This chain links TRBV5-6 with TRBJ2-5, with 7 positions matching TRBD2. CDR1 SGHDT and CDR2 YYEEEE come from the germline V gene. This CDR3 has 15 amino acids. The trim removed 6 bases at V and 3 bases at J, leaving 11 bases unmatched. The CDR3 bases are TGTGCCAGCAACCCGGTGGGGCGGGGGAAAGAGACCCAGTACTTC. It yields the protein CASNPVGRGKETQYF. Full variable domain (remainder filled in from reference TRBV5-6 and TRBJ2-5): DAGVTQSPTHLIKTRGQQVTLRCSPKSGHDTVSWYQQALGQGPQFIFQYYEEEERQRGNFPDRFSGHQFPNYSSELNVNALLLGDSALYLCASNPVGRGKETQYFGPGTRLLVL.

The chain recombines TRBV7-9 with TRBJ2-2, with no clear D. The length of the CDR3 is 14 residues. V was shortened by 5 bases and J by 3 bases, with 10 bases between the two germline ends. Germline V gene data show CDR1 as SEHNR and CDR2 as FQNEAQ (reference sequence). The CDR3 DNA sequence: TGTGCCAGCAGCCCCATCCGGGACACCGGGGAGCTGTTTTTT. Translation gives CASSPIRDTGELFF.

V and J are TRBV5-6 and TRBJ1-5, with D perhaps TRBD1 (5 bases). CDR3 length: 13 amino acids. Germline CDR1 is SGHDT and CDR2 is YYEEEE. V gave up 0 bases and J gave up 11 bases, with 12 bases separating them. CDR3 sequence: CASSLGRTSTQHF. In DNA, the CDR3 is TGTGCCAGCAGCTTGGGTCGGACAAGTACCCAGCATTTT.

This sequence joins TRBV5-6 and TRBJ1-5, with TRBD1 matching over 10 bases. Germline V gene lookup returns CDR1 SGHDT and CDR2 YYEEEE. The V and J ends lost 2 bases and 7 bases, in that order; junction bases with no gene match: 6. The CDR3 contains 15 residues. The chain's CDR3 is CASSFRDRGGQPQHF. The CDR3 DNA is TGTGCCAGCAGCTTCCGGGACAGGGGAGGACAGCCCCAGCATTTT.

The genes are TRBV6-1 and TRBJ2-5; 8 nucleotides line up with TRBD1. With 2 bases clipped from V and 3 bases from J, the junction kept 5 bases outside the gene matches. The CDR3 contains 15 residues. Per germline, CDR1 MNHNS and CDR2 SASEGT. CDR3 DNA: TGTGCCAGCAGTGAATTCGGGACAGGTGAAGAGACCCAGTACTTC. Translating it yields CASSEFGTGEETQYF.

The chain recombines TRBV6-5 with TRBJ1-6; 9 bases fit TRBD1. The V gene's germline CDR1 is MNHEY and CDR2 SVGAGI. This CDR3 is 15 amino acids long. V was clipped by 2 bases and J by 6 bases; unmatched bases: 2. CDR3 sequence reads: CASSYRQGGNSPLHF. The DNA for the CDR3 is TGTGCCAGCAGTTACAGACAGGGGGGTAATTCACCCCTCCACTTT.

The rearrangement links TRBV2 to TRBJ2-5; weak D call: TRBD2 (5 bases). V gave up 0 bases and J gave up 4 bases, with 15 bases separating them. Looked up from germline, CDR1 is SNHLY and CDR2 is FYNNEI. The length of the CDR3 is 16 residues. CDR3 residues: CASSEARKPRGETQYF. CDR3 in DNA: TGTGCCAGCAGTGAAGCGCGAAAGCCCCGGGGAGAGACCCAGTACTTC.

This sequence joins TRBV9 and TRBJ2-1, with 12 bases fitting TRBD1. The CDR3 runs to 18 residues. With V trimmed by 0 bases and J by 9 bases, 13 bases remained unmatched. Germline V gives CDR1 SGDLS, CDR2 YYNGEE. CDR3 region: CASSVAGPPGQGASEQFF. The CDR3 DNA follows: TGTGCCAGCAGCGTAGCGGGCCCGCCGGGACAGGGGGCAAGTGAGCAGTTCTTC.

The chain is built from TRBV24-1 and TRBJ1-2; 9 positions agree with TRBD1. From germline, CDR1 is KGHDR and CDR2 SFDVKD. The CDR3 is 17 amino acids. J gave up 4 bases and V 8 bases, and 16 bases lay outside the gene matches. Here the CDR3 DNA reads TGTGCCACCACCAGGAGGGCCTTGACAGGGGGTATCTATGGCTACACCTTC. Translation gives CATTRRALTGGIYGYTF.

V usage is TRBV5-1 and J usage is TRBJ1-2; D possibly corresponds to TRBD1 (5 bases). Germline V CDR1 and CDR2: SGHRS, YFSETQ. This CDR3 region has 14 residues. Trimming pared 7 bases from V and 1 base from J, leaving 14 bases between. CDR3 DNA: TGCGCCAGCGCATCAGTGGGGGGTAACTATGGCTACACCTTC. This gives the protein CASASVGGNYGYTF.

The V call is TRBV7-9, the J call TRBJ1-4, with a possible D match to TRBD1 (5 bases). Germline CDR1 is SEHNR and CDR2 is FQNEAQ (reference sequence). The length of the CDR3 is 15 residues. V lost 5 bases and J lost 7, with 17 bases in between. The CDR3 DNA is TGTGCCAGCAGCCTGAGACAGATTACTGGTGAAAAACTGTTTTTT. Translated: CASSLRQITGEKLFF.

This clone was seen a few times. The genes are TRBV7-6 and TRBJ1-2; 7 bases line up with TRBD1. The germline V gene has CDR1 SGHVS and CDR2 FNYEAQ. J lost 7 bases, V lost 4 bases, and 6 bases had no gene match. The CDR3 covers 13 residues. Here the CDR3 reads CASSWNDRVGYTF. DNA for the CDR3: TGTGCCAGCAGCTGGAACGACAGGGTTGGCTACACCTTC.

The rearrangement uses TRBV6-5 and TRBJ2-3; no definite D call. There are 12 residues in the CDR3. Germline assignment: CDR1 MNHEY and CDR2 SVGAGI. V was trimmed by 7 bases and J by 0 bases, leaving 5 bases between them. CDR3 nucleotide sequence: TGTGCCAGCAAGCCTAGCACAGATACGCAGTATTTT. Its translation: CASKPSTDTQYF.

CDR3 DNA sequence: TGTGCCTGGAGTGTAAGTGACTACTCCTACGAGCAGTACTTC. Protein product: CAWSVSDYSYEQYF. The chain is built from TRBV30 and TRBJ2-7, with D possibly TRBD2 on 5 matching bases. Germline-derived CDR1 and CDR2 are GTSNPN and SVGIG (reference sequence). Trimming removed 0 bases at V and 0 bases at J, with 9 bases between. CDR3 length equals 14 residues.

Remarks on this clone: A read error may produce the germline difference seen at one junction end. The DNA for the CDR3 is TGCAGCGTTGCCCCCCTTCCGGGACAGGGGAAGGACGCCTTT. This encodes CSVAPLPGQGKDAF. The genes are TRBV29-1 and TRBJ1-1; 10 bases agree with TRBD1. Germline V gives CDR1 SQVTM, CDR2 ANQGSEA. The CDR3 length is 14 residues.

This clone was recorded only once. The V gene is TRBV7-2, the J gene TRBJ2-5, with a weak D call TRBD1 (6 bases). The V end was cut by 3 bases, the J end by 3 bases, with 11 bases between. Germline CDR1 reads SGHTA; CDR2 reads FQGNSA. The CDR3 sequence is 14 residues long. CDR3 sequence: CASSFPGQKETQYF. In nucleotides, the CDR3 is TGTGCCAGCAGCTTCCCAGGACAGAAAGAGACCCAGTACTTC. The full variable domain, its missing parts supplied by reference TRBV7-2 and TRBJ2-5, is GAGVSQSPSNKVTEKGKDVELRCDPISGHTALYWYRQSLGQGLEFLIYFQGNSAPDKSGLPSDRFSAERTGGSVSTLTIQRTQQEDSAVYLCASSFPGQKETQYFGPGTRLLVL.

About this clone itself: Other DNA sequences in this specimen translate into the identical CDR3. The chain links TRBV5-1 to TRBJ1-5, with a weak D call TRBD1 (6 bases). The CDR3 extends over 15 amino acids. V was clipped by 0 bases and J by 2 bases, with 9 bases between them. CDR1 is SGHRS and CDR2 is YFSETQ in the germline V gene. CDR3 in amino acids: CASSLEGGRNQPQHF. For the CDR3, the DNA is TGCGCCAGCAGCTTGGAAGGGGGTCGCAATCAGCCCCAGCATTTT.

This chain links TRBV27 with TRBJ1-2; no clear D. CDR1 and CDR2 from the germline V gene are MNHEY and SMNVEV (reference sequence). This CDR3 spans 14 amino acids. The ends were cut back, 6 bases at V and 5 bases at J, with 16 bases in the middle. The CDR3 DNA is TGTGCCAGCAGACTCCTTGGGCGTTCTTATGGCTACACCTTC. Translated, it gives CASRLLGRSYGYTF.